The rows below give T cell receptor beta chains drawn from one sample of a study of blood T cell repertoires in COVID-19. Here immunoSEQ multiplex PCR was the method, and the copy in TCRdb shows in-frame clones only, minus some. Found here are about 34,000 clones, over 80% of them singletons; the top ten hold 14% to 15%. The sequenced material came from peripheral blood. These receptors were collected from a man aged 55 to 70 with active COVID-19. Both conserved end residues are trimmed from each CDR3.

V gene: TRBV13; J gene: TRBJ1-5; CDR3 protein: ASSLGPANQPQH
V gene: TRBV28; J gene: TRBJ2-2; CDR3 protein: ASSFLSQGGDTGELF
V gene: TRBV5-1; J gene: TRBJ2-1; CDR3 protein: ASTGTSGRAPF
V gene: TRBV5-6; J gene: TRBJ2-7; CDR3 protein: ASSLLATSPYEQY
V gene: TRBV2; J gene: TRBJ2-2; CDR3 protein: ASSGTSGTGELF
V gene: TRBV27; J gene: TRBJ2-1; CDR3 protein: ASSPAGVTSYNEQF
V gene: TRBV29-1; J gene: TRBJ2-3; CDR3 protein: SVWTSGRTDTQY
V gene: TRBV6-5; J gene: TRBJ2-3; CDR3 protein: ASTWETGTDTQY
V gene: TRBV29-1; J gene: TRBJ2-5; CDR3 protein: SVGTGTGEASRETQY
V gene: TRBV6-5; J gene: TRBJ2-3; CDR3 protein: ASSYVAGVGDTQY
V gene: TRBV19; J gene: TRBJ2-2; CDR3 protein: ASSVSGTSTGELF
V gene: TRBV2; J gene: TRBJ2-7; CDR3 protein: ASSERSSASYEQY
V gene: TRBV27; J gene: TRBJ2-7; CDR3 protein: ASSAHRESRVWQY
V gene: TRBV20-1; J gene: TRBJ2-1; CDR3 protein: LGRHSNEQF
V gene: TRBV2; J gene: TRBJ2-7; CDR3 protein: ASSDSGSSPYEQY
V gene: TRBV11-2; J gene: TRBJ1-6; CDR3 protein: ASSHGQGGYNSPLH
V gene: TRBV28; J gene: TRBJ1-2; CDR3 protein: ASSSTGRVYGYT
V gene: TRBV5-6; J gene: TRBJ2-1; CDR3 protein: ASSWTSGKNNEQF
V gene: TRBV27; J gene: TRBJ1-5; CDR3 protein: ASPPTGKVGQPQH
V gene: TRBV9; J gene: TRBJ1-6; CDR3 protein: ASSQRGGGPDSPLH
V gene: TRBV6-5; J gene: TRBJ2-1; CDR3 protein: ASSYSGQYNEQF
V gene: TRBV7-9; J gene: TRBJ2-3; CDR3 protein: ASSDSGSTDTQY
V gene: TRBV2; J gene: TRBJ1-4; CDR3 protein: ASRIGREKLF
V gene: TRBV30; J gene: TRBJ1-4; CDR3 protein: AWSPAPRGEKLF
V gene: TRBV27; J gene: TRBJ2-7; CDR3 protein: ASSPLGTSFIYEQY
V gene: TRBV6-1; J gene: TRBJ2-1; CDR3 protein: ASSDKSFHQGNEQF
V gene: TRBV6-5; J gene: TRBJ2-7; CDR3 protein: ASTQTGVGEQY
V gene: TRBV19; J gene: TRBJ1-1; CDR3 protein: ASSPATGRPNTEAF
V gene: TRBV25-1; J gene: TRBJ2-2; CDR3 protein: ASSLAGVGTGELF
V gene: TRBV28; J gene: TRBJ2-3; CDR3 protein: ASSLPFRKADTQY
V gene: TRBV18; J gene: TRBJ1-1; CDR3 protein: ASSLNPNTEAF
V gene: TRBV11-1; J gene: TRBJ1-1; CDR3 protein: ASSLASYLATEAF
V gene: TRBV5-1; J gene: TRBJ2-1; CDR3 protein: ASSLTGTSGANEQF
V gene: TRBV6-4; J gene: TRBJ1-2; CDR3 protein: ASRGLTGGSYGYT
V gene: TRBV5-1; J gene: TRBJ1-6; CDR3 protein: ASSRDRENSPPH
V gene: TRBV10-1; J gene: TRBJ2-3; CDR3 protein: ASRVGTSRRSTDTQY
V gene: TRBV19; J gene: TRBJ2-3; CDR3 protein: ASRPAGTDTQY
V gene: TRBV5-4; J gene: TRBJ2-7; CDR3 protein: ASSLGAEQY
V gene: TRBV10-2; J gene: TRBJ2-5; CDR3 protein: ASSEIAGRETQY
V gene: TRBV10-2; J gene: TRBJ2-7; CDR3 protein: ASSAASGSFVYYYEQY
V gene: TRBV4-1; J gene: TRBJ2-7; CDR3 protein: ASSQNLDGSPYEQY
V gene: TRBV7-3; J gene: TRBJ2-5; CDR3 protein: ASSVTSGRRETQY
V gene: TRBV2; J gene: TRBJ2-3; CDR3 protein: ASSAGTPVIYTQY
V gene: TRBV12-3/TRBV12-4; J gene: TRBJ2-1; CDR3 protein: ASSPWARGEQF
V gene: TRBV3-1/TRBV3-2; J gene: TRBJ2-1; CDR3 protein: ASSQGLADEQF